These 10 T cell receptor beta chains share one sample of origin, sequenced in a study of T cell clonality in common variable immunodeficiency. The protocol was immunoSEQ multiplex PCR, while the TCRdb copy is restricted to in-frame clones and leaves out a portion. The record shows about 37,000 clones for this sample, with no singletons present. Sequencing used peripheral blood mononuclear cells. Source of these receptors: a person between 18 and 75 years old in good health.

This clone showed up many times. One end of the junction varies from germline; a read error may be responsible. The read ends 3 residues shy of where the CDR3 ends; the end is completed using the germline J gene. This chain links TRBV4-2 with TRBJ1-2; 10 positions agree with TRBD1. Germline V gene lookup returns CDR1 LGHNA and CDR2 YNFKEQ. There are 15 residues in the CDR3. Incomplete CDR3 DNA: TGCGCCAGCAGCCATGCCGGGACAGGGGCCTATGGC. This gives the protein CASSHAGTGAYG. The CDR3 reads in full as CASSHAGTGAYGYTF.

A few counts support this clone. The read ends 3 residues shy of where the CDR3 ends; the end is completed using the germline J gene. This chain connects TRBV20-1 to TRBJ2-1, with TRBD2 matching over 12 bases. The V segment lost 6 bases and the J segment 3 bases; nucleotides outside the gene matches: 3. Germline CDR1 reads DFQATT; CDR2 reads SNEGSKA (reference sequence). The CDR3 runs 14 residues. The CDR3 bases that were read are TGCAGTGCGCAGACTAGCGGGGGCTACAATGAG. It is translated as CSAQTSGGYNE. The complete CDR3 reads CSAQTSGGYNEQFF.

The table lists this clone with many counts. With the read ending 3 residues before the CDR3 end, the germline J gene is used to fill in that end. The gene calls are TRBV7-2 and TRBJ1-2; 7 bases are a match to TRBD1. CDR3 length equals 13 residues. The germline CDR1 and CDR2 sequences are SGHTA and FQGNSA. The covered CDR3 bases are TGTGCCAGCAGCGCACAGGGGTCTGGAGGC. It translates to CASSAQGSGG. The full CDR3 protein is CASSAQGSGGYTF.

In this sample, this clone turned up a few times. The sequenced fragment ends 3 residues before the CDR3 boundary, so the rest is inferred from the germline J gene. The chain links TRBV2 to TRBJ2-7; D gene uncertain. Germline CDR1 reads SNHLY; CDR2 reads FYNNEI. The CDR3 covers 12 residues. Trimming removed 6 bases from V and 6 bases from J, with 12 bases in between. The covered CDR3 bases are TGTGCCAGCAGGCTCCCAGCTAGCGAG. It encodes CASRLPASE. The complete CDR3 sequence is CASRLPASEQYF.

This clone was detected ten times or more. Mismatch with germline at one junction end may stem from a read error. CDR3 loop: CASSQESGRTEAFF. The sequenced part of the CDR3 DNA is TGCGCCAGCAGCCAAGAAAGTGGTCGGACTGAA. The chain couples TRBV4-2 to TRBJ1-1; D is unclear. The DNA ends 3 residues before the CDR3 does, and the rest of the CDR3 is filled in from the germline J gene. CDR1 and CDR2 from the germline V gene are LGHNA and YNFKEQ. The CDR3 runs 14 residues.

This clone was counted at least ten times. CDR3 DNA (partial): TGTGCCAGCAGCTTGGTGGGCAGGAACACTGAA. It yields the protein CASSLVGRNTE. The CDR3, in full, reads CASSLVGRNTEAFF. The rearrangement uses TRBV5-6 and TRBJ1-1; D gene unclear. The CDR3 end lies 3 residues beyond the end of the read and is filled in from the germline J gene. The ends were cut back, 0 bases at V and 1 base at J, with 7 bases in the middle. The CDR3 consists of 14 residues. Germline CDR1 reads SGHDT; CDR2 reads YYEEEE.

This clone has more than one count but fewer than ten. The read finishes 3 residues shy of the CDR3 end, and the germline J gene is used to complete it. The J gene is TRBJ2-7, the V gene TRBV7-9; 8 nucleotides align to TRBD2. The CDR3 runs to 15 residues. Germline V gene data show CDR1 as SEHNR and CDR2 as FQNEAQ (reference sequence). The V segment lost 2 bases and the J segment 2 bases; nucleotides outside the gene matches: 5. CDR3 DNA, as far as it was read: TGTGCCAGCAGCTTATTTGCGGGAGGTCCCTACGAG. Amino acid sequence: CASSLFAGGPYE. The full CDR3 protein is CASSLFAGGPYEQYF. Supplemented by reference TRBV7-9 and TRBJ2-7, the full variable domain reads DTGVSQNPRHKITKRGQNVTFRCDPISEHNRLYWYRQTLGQGPEFLTYFQNEAQLEKSRLLSDRFSAERPKGSFSTLEIQRTEQGDSAMYLCASSLFAGGPYEQYFGPGTRLTVT.

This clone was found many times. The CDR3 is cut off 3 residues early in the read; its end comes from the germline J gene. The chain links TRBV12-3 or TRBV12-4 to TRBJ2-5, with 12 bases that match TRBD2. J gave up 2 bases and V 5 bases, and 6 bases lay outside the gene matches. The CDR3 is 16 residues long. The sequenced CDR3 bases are TGTGCCAGCAGTCTGGGGCTAGCGGGGGGGCAAGAGACC. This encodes CASSLGLAGGQET. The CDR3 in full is CASSLGLAGGQETQYF.

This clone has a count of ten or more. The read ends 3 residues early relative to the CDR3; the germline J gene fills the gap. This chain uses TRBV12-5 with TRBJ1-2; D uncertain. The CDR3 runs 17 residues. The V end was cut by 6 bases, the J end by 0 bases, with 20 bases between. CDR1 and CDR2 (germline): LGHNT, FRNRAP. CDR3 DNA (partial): TGTGCTAGTGGCCCCGTCGCTGGAGGGTCGGCTAACTATGGC. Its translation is CASGPVAGGSANYG. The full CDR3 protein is CASGPVAGGSANYGYTF.

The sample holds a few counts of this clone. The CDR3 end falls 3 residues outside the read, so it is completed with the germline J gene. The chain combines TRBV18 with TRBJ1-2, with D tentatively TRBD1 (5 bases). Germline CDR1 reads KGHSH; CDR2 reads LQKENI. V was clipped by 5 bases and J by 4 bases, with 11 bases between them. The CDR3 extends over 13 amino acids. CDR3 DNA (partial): TGTGCCAGCTCAACCCAGGGTAGCTATGGC. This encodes CASSTQGSYG. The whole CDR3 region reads CASSTQGSYGYTF.